The clone carrying this TCR beta chain was counted between two and nine times. This entry comes from a study of blood T cell repertoires in COVID-19. About the research overall: Acute and convalescent COVID-19 samples came from the United States, Italy and Spain.

The authors' processing: Reference gene primers were amplified, and this amplification served to estimate nucleated cell counts. Data came from immunoSEQ multiplex PCR; TCRdb stores just in-frame clones and leaves some out. The V and J calls and clone size come from that table; D and trimming were worked out from the DNA. Among fewer than 100,000 clones listed, roughly 78% were seen once. Sequencing was done on a sample of peripheral blood. The TCR was taken from a woman in her 70s with acute or convalescent COVID-19.

The CDR3 region is CASSLSGGGNQPQHF. The CDR3 DNA follows: TGTGCCAGCAGCTTATCAGGGGGCGGCAATCAGCCCCAGCATTTT. The V and J genes are TRBV7-2 and TRBJ1-5; TRBD1 matches at 8 bases. There are 15 residues in the CDR3. The V and J ends lost 2 bases and 2 bases, in that order; junction bases with no gene match: 2. The germline gives CDR1 SGHTA, CDR2 FQGNSA.